These 13 T cell receptor beta chains originate from one sample sequenced in a study of blood T cell repertoires in COVID-19. Some clones are missing from TCRdb's copy, which holds only in-frame ones; the method was immunoSEQ multiplex PCR. The repertoire holds some 300,000 clones, with 85% to 90% as singletons. Material for sequencing was peripheral blood. These receptors came from a woman aged 50 to 60 with COVID-19, enrolled during active disease.

V usage is TRBV19 and J usage is TRBJ2-1, with D possibly being TRBD2 (5 bases). The CDR3 has 15 amino acids. V lost 9 bases and J lost 0, with 15 bases in between. Germline lookup yields CDR1 LNHDA and CDR2 SQIVND (reference sequence). CDR3 nucleotides: TGTGCCAGCCGGGCCCCGGGAAGCTCCTACAATGAGCAGTTCTTC. Its translation is CASRAPGSSYNEQFF.

The chain is built from TRBV7-2 and TRBJ2-1; D is possibly TRBD2 (5 bases). The CDR3 is 14 residues long. In germline, CDR1 is SGHTA, CDR2 FQGNSA. The ends were cut back, 3 bases at V and 6 bases at J, with 12 bases in the middle. For the CDR3, the DNA is TGTGCCAGCAGCTTGGAAGCTGCGGGCAATGAGCAGTTCTTC. The encoded protein is CASSLEAAGNEQFF.

The chain has TRBV18 and TRBJ2-2; 7 nucleotides align to TRBD1. Per germline, CDR1 KGHSH and CDR2 LQKENI. This CDR3 has 16 residues. J was trimmed by 0 bases and V by 1 base; bases with no gene match: 2. CDR3 sequence reads: CASSPLGQTNTGELFF. CDR3 in DNA: TGTGCCAGCTCACCACTGGGACAGACGAACACCGGGGAGCTGTTTTTT.

This clone has a handful of counts. The chain combines TRBV9 with TRBJ2-7; a possible D gene is TRBD1 (6 bases). The germline gives CDR1 SGDLS, CDR2 YYNGEE. With 1 base removed from V and 2 bases from J, the gap between germline ends came to 10 bases. The CDR3 is 14 amino acids. The CDR3 region is CASSVTDRPYEQYF. In nucleotides, the CDR3 is TGTGCCAGCAGCGTAACGGACAGACCCTACGAGCAGTACTTC.

The chain's CDR3 is CASSLITPGNTEAFF. The CDR3 region has the DNA TGCGCCAGCAGCTTGATTACCCCAGGGAACACTGAAGCTTTCTTT. The rearrangement links TRBV5-1 to TRBJ1-1, with D hard to call. Trimming cost V 1 base and J 1 base, with 11 bases left between them. CDR1 is SGHRS and CDR2 is YFSETQ in the germline V gene. The CDR3 covers 15 residues.

This clone was counted between two and nine times. The rearrangement joins TRBV24-1 to TRBJ2-7, with 7 bases identical to TRBD1. Per germline, CDR1 KGHDR and CDR2 SFDVKD. This CDR3 spans 16 amino acids. The V segment lost 3 bases and the J segment 3 bases; nucleotides outside the gene matches: 10. CDR3 in amino acids: CATSDLRTGGLYEQYF. DNA for the CDR3: TGTGCCACCAGTGATCTCAGGACAGGTGGGCTCTACGAGCAGTACTTC.

This chain joins TRBV5-1 and TRBJ1-3; 11 bases are a match to TRBD1. The ends lost 4 bases at V and 3 bases at J; junction bases unmatched: 9. The V gene's germline CDR1 is SGHRS and CDR2 YFSETQ. This CDR3 contains 17 residues. CDR3 residues: CASSTGTGGSLGNTIYF. Written as DNA, the CDR3 is TGCGCCAGCAGCACAGGGACAGGGGGTTCCCTTGGAAACACCATATATTTT.

The J gene is TRBJ1-2, the V gene TRBV21-1. TRBV21-1 is a pseudogene segment. The CDR3 extends over 17 amino acids. CDR3 sequence (DNA): TGTGCCAGCAGCTTTCACTCCCTGGAGCAGCATAACTATGGCTACACCTTC. This translates into CASSFHSLEQHNYGYTF.

This chain joins TRBV24-1 and TRBJ2-3, with no clear D. Looked up from germline, CDR1 is KGHDR and CDR2 is SFDVKD. This CDR3 has 17 amino acids. Trimming shortened V by 1 base and J by 5 bases, and 18 bases separated the two germline ends. The CDR3 region has the DNA TGTGCCACCAGTGATTTAGCGACGGCATCTCGAGGAGATACGCAGTATTTT. The encoded protein is CATSDLATASRGDTQYF.

CDR3 residues: CASSQVGSGETQYF. The CDR3, as DNA: TGCGCCAGCAGCCAAGTTGGGAGCGGAGAGACCCAGTACTTC. This rearrangement joins TRBV4-1 to TRBJ2-5; a possible D gene is TRBD2 (5 bases). Trimming left V 1 base short and J 4 bases short, with 10 bases between. CDR1 MGHRA and CDR2 YSYEKL come from the germline V gene. The CDR3 covers 14 residues.

The chain is built from TRBV13 and TRBJ2-2; 8 bases fit TRBD2. CDR1 and CDR2 from the germline V gene are PRHDT and FYEKMQ (reference sequence). The J segment lost 6 bases and the V segment lost 5 bases, leaving 8 bases of the junction unmatched. There are 15 residues in the CDR3. CDR3 region: CASSPGAAGAGELFF. The CDR3 coding sequence is TGTGCCAGCAGCCCTGGAGCAGCGGGGGCCGGGGAGCTGTTTTTT. The variable domain in full, with the rest retrieved from reference TRBV13 and TRBJ2-2, is AAGVIQSPRHLIKEKRETATLKCYPIPRHDTVYWYQQGPGQDPQFLISFYEKMQSDKGSIPDRFSAQQFSDYHSELNMSSLELGDSALYFCASSPGAAGAGELFFGEGSRLTVL.

This chain uses TRBV6-5 with TRBJ1-5; D is ambiguous. The length of the CDR3 is 14 residues. Germline values: CDR1 MNHEY, CDR2 SVGAGI. The V end lost 8 bases, the J end lost 2 bases, and 13 bases lay between the germline ends. CDR3 region: CASHSGMGNQPQHF. The CDR3, as DNA: TGTGCCAGCCACAGTGGTATGGGCAATCAGCCCCAGCATTTT.

The V gene is TRBV5-5, the J gene TRBJ1-1, with D possibly TRBD1 on 6 matching bases. Trimming took off 3 bases at V and 1 base at J, with 28 bases between the two ends. This CDR3 region has 20 residues. Germline-derived CDR1 and CDR2 are SGHKS and YYEKEE (reference sequence). The CDR3 bases are TGTGCCAGCAGCTCTGCCTGGGCCCGTTTGACTGGACAGAAGAACACTGAAGCTTTCTTT. Its translation is CASSSAWARLTGQKNTEAFF.